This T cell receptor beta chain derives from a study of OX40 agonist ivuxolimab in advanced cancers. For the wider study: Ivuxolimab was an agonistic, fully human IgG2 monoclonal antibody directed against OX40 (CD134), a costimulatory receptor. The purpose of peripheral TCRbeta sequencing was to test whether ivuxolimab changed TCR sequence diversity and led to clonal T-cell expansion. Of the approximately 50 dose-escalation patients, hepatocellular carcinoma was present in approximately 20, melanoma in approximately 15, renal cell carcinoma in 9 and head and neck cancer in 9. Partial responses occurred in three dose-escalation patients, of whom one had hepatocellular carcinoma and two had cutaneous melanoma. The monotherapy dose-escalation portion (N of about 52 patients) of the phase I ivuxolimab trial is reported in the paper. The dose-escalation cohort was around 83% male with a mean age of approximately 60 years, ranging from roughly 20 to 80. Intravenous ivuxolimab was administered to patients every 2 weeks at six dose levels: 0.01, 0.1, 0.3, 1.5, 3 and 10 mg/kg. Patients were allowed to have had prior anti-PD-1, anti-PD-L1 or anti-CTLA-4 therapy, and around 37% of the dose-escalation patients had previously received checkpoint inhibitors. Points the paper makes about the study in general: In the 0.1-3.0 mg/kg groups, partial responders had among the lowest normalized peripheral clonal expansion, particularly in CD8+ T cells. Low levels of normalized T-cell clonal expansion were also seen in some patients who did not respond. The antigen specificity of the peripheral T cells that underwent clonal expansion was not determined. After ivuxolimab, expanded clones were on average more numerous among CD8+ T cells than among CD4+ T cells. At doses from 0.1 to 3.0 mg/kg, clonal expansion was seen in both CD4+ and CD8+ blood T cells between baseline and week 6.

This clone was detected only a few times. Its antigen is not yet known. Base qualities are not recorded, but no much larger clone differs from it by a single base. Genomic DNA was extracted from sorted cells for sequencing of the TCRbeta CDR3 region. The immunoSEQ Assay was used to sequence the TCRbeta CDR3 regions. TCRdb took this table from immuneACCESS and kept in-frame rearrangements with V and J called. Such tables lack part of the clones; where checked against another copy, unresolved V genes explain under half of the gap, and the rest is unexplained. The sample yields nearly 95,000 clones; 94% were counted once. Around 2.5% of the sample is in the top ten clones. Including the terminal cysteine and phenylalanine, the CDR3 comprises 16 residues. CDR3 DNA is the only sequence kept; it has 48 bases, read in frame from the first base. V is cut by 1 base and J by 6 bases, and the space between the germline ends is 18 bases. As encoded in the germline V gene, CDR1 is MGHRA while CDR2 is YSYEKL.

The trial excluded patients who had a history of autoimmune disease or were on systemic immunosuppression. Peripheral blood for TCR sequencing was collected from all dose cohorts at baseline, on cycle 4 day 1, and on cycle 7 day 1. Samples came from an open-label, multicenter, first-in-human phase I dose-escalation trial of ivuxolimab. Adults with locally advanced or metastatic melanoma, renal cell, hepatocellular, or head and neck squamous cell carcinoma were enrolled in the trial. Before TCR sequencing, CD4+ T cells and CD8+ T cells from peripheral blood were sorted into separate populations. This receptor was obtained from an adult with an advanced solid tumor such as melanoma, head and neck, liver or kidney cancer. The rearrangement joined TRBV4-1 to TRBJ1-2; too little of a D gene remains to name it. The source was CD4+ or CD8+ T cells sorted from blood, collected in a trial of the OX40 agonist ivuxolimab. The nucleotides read TGCGCCAGCAGCCAAGGGACCCGGCCGGGTTCGGATGGCTACACCTTC. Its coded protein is CASSQGTRPGSDGYTF.